A selection of T cell receptor beta chains follows, all from one sample in a study of blood T cell repertoires in COVID-19. Assay used: immunoSEQ multiplex PCR; TCRdb lists only in-frame clones, some missing. The profile shows 190,000 or so clones, less than 85% of them singletons. Sequenced material: peripheral blood. These receptor sequences come from a man between 45 and 60 years old who had recovered from COVID-19. CDR3s include the opening cysteine and the closing phenylalanine or tryptophan.

J,V,CDR3
TRBJ2-3,TRBV11-2,CASSPDRGLMTDTQYF
TRBJ2-2,TRBV6-5,CASSLPRDTGELFF
TRBJ1-1,TRBV27,CASSQTGQGALGTEAFF
TRBJ1-2,TRBV7-3,CASSLTAGFDGYTF
TRBJ1-2,TRBV10-3,CAIRSGDSYGYTF
TRBJ2-1,TRBV11-2,CASILGLAGGTEQFF
TRBJ1-2,TRBV27,CASSLFYRGYGYTF
TRBJ2-7,TRBV28,CASSFPLQYFSDAYEQYF
TRBJ2-1,TRBV9,CASSATSRNEQFF
TRBJ2-2,TRBV24-1,CATSERLANVANTGELFF
TRBJ2-7,TRBV13,CASSLGLGQGSYEQYF
TRBJ1-1,TRBV23-1,CASSQPTLSNSVNRNTEAFF
TRBJ1-2,TRBV18,CASSPIRTEDYGYTF
TRBJ2-1,TRBV20-1,CSAAYNEQFF
TRBJ1-4,TRBV18,CASSTRDRGSNEKLFF
TRBJ2-1,TRBV5-4,CASSSGDLYNEQFF
TRBJ1-4,TRBV4-1,CASSHTGATNEKLFF
TRBJ1-1,TRBV6-6,CASSYSLGGVNTEAFF
TRBJ1-1,TRBV7-2,CASSLVGTGYMNTEAFF
TRBJ2-1,TRBV11-3,CASSLERASYNEQFF
TRBJ2-1,TRBV4-3,CASSQKLVVNEQFF
TRBJ2-3,TRBV25-1,CASSGHRGLSTDTQYF
TRBJ1-4,TRBV18,CASSRDRASTNEKLFF
TRBJ2-7,TRBV6-5,CASSYSKTGTHYEQYF
TRBJ2-1,TRBV18,CASSPSGGDYNEQFF
TRBJ2-2,TRBV19,CASRWGGRTGELFF
TRBJ1-3,TRBV30,CAWSVSRNSGNTIYF
TRBJ2-1,TRBV10-3,CAITKGQGYNEQFF
TRBJ2-1,TRBV2,CASSATGLADEQFF
TRBJ1-2,TRBV28,CASRSLKGFYGYTF
TRBJ2-2,TRBV5-1,CASSLARGTNTGELFF
TRBJ2-2,TRBV5-1,CASSPLAGGTTGELFF
TRBJ1-1,TRBV29-1,CSVRRGPVDTEAFF
TRBJ2-5,TRBV10-3,CAISESGVETQYF
TRBJ2-7,TRBV6-5,CASSSQSDEQYF
TRBJ2-5,TRBV7-9,CASSFSLAGSRETQYF
TRBJ2-6,TRBV19,CASSTPRDRGFGANVLTF
TRBJ1-5,TRBV19,CASIAERGGEPQHF
TRBJ2-1,TRBV19,CASSIGQGALVEQFF
TRBJ2-7,TRBV29-1,CSVFFGTQLYEQYF